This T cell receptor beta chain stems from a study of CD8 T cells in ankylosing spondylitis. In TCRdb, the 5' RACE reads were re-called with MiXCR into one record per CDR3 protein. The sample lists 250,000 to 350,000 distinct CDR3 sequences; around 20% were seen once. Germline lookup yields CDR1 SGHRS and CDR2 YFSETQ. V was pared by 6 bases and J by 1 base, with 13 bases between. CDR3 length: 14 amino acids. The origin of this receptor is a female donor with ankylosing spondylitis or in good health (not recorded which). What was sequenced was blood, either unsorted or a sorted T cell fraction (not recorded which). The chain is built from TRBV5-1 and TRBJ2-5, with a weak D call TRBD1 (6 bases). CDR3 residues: CASNRDTLQETQYF. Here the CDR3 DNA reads TGCGCCAGCAACCGGGACACTCTCCAAGAGACCCAGTACTTC.